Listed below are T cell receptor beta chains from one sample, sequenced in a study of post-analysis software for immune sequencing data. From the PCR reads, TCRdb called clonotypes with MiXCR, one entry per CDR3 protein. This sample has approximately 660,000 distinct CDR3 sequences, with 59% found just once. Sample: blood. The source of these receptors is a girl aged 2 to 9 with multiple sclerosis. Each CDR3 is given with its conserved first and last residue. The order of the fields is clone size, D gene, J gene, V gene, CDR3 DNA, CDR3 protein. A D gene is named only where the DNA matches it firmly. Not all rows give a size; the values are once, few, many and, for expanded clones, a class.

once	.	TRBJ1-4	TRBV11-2	TGTGCCAGCAGCCAGCAGACAGGAGTGCATGAAAAACTGTTTTTT	CASSQQTGVHEKLFF
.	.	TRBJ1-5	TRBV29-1	TGCAGCGTTTCAAGCCGGGACGGTAGCAATCAGCCCCAGCATTTT	CSVSSRDGSNQPQHF
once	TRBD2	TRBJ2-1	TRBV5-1	TGCGCCAGCAGTTTTCTAGCGGGAGAGACATATGAGCAGTTCTTC	CASSFLAGETYEQFF
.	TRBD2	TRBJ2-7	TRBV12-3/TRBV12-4	TGTGCCAGCAGTTTTGTACCTAGCGGGAGAAACGAGCAGTACTTC	CASSFVPSGRNEQYF
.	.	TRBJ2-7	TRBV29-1	TGCAGCGTTGAAAGGGCAGGGTTCTACGAGCAGTACTTC	CSVERAGFYEQYF
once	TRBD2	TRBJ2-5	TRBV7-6	TGTGCCAGCAGCTTTGATTGGGGGGGAGAGACCCAGTACTTC	CASSFDWGGETQYF
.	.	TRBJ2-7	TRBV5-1	TGTGCCAGCAGTTTAACTGGGGAAGGCGAGCAGTACTTC	CASSLTGEGEQYF
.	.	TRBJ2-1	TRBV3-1	TGTGCCAGCAGCCAAGTCGCGGGGGAGCAGTTCTTC	CASSQVAGEQFF
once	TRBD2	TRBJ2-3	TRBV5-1	TGCGCCAGCAGCTTTGACGCGGGGGGCCGAGCGGATACGCAGTATTTT	CASSFDAGGRADTQYF
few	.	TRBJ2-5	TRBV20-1	TGCAGTGCTAGAGGCGGGTCCGCACTACAAGAGACCCAGTACTTC	CSARGGSALQETQYF
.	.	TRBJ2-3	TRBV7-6	TGTGCCAGCAGCTTAGTTAACGTGAGGAATAGGGCAGATACGCAGTATTTT	CASSLVNVRNRADTQYF
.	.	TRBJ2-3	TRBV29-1	TGCAGCGTTGAAGATCGGGCGGGATACATAACTCCTAGCACAGATACGCAGTATTTT	CSVEDRAGYITPSTDTQYF
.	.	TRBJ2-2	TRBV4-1	TGCGCCAGCAGCCCGAGTAGGTTCGTCGGGGAGCTGTTTTTT	CASSPSRFVGELFF
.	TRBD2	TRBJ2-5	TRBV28	TGTGCCAGCACAACACCAAATCCCGGGACTAGCGGGAGGGTGTACCAAGAGACCCAGTACTTC	CASTTPNPGTSGRVYQETQYF
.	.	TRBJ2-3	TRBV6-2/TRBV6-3	TGTGCCAGCGGGTATCTGGCGAGGACCCCAGATACGCAGTATTTT	CASGYLARTPDTQYF
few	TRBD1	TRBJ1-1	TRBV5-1	TGCGCCAGCAGTTCGGGACAGTCGAACACTGAAGCTTTCTTT	CASSSGQSNTEAFF
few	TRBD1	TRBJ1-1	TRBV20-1	TGCAGTGCTCCGGCCCCCACAGGGGCCGGTGAAGCTTTCTTT	CSAPAPTGAGEAFF
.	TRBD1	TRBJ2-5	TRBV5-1	TGCGCCAGCAGCTCCCAGGGACAGGGAAAAGAGACCCAGTACTTC	CASSSQGQGKETQYF
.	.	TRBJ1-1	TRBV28	TGTGCCAGCAGGACGCAGGGAGCAGGTACTGAAGCTTTCTTT	CASRTQGAGTEAFF
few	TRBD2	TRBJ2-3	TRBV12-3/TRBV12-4	TGTGCCAGCAGTGACGATAGACTAGCGGGGCACACAGATACGCAGTATTTT	CASSDDRLAGHTDTQYF
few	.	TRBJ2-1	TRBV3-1	TGTGCCAGCAGCCAAGGGGAACGGGGGAACAATGAGCAGTTCTTC	CASSQGERGNNEQFF
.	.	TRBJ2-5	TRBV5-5	TGTGCCAGCAGCTTAAGGGGTTTCTTAGAGACCCAGTACTTC	CASSLRGFLETQYF
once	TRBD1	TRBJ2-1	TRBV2	TGTGCCAGCAGTAAAGACAGGGCTGTTAAGTACAATGAGCAGTTCTTC	CASSKDRAVKYNEQFF
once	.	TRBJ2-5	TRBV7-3	TGTGCCAGCAGCCTGATTGACGGGGAACAAGAGACCCAGTACTTC	CASSLIDGEQETQYF
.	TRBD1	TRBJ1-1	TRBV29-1	TGCAGCGTTGAGAACAGGGGATGGTGGACTGAAGCTTTCTTT	CSVENRGWWTEAFF
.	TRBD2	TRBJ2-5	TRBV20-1	TGCAGTGCGATAGCGGGAGGGCAAGAGACCCAGTACTTC	CSAIAGGQETQYF
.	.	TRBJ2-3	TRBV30	TGTGCCTGGAGCCTTTCTAGCACAGATACGCAGTATTTT	CAWSLSSTDTQYF
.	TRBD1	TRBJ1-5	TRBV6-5	TGTGCCAGCAGTTCCTTACAGGGGGCAGGCCAGCCCCAGCATTTT	CASSSLQGAGQPQHF
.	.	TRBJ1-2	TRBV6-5	TGTGCCAGCAGTTACTCGGGGACGGCCTCCGGCTACACCTTC	CASSYSGTASGYTF
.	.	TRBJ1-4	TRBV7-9	TGTGCCAGCAGCTTTATAGGAACTAATGAAAAACTGTTTTTT	CASSFIGTNEKLFF
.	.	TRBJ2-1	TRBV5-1	TGCGCCAGCAGCATGGCGGGATCCGCTTACAATGAGCAGTTCTTC	CASSMAGSAYNEQFF
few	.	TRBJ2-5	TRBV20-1	TGCAGTGCTATTGAGGACGAAGAGACCCAGTACTTC	CSAIEDEETQYF
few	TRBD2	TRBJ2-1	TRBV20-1	TGCAGTGCCCGACCTAGCGGTTTCTCCTACAATGAGCAGTTCTTC	CSARPSGFSYNEQFF
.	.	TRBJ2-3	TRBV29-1	TGCAGCGTTGAAGGGAGGCTAGATACGCAGTATTTT	CSVEGRLDTQYF
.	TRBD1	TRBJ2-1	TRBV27	TGTGCCAGCAGTTTGAGGGGGCCATACAATGAGCAGTTCTTC	CASSLRGPYNEQFF
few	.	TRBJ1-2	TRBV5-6	TGTGCCAGCAGCTTCACCTATGGCTACACCTTC	CASSFTYGYTF
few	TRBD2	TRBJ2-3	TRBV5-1	TGCGCCAGCAGCCGGGGGACTAGCGCTTACACAGATACGCAGTATTTT	CASSRGTSAYTDTQYF
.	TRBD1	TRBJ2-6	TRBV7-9	TGTGCCAGCAGGGGACAGGGGACCTCCCCTGGGGCCAACGTCCTGACTTTC	CASRGQGTSPGANVLTF
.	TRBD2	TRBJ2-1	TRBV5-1	TGCGCCAGCAGCTTAGGTAGCGGGGCCAATGAGCAGTTCTTC	CASSLGSGANEQFF
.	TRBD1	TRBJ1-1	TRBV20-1	TGCAGTGCTAGACCCCAGGGGGGGCTGGGGAACACTGAAGCTTTCTTT	CSARPQGGLGNTEAFF
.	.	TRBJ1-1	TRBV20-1	TGCAGTGCTAATGCGGAGGGCGGCACTGAAGCTTTCTTT	CSANAEGGTEAFF
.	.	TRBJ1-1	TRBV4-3	TGCGCCAGCAGCCACTTGGCGATGCCGGCGGGAAAAAACACTGAAGCTTTCTTT	CASSHLAMPAGKNTEAFF
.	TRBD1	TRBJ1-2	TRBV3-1	TGTGCCAGCAGCCTTAACCCGGGACAGGGGGTCTACACCTTC	CASSLNPGQGVYTF
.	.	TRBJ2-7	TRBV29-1	TGCAGCGTTGACCAGACGGGCTCCTACGAGCAGTACTTC	CSVDQTGSYEQYF
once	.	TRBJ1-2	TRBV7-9	TGTGCCAGCAGCTTAGGGATGTATGGCTACACCTTC	CASSLGMYGYTF
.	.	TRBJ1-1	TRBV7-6	TGTGCCAGCAGCTTATCACAAGGGACGAGGTATGAAGCTTTCTTT	CASSLSQGTRYEAFF
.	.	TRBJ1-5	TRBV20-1	TGCAGTGCTAGTGGGTCGGTTAGCAATCAGCCCCAGCATTTT	CSASGSVSNQPQHF
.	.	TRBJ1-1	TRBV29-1	TGCAGCGTTGAAGATCGGGTCGGCACTGAAGCTTTCTTT	CSVEDRVGTEAFF
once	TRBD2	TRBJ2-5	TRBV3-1	TGTGCCAGCACATACGCGGAGCGGGGCGAGACCCAGTACTTC	CASTYAERGETQYF
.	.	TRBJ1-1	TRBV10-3	TGTGCCACAGCACAGGTAGCGGCAGACACTGAAGCTTTCTTT	CATAQVAADTEAFF
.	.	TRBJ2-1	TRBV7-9	TGTGCCAGCAGCCGGAGGACAGATACATACAATGAACAGTTCTTC	CASSRRTDTYNEQFF
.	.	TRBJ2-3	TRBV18	TGTGCCAGCTCACCACCCCAGTCAGGTGCAGATACGCAGTATTTT	CASSPPQSGADTQYF
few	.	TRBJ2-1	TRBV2	TGTGCCAGCAATCGTTATACCAATGAGCAGTTCTTC	CASNRYTNEQFF
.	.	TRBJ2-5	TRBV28	TGTGCCAGCAGTCCGCTGACAGGTTTCCAAGAGACCCAGTACTTC	CASSPLTGFQETQYF
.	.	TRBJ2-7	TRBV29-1	TGCAGCGTTGAAGCCACCCGGGGGGCTCGCGATTACGAGCAGTACTTC	CSVEATRGARDYEQYF